Listed here are 10 T cell receptor beta chains from one sample, sequenced in a study of T cell repertoires in cytomegalovirus infection. These TCRs are of unknown antigen specificity. MiXCR, run by TCRdb on the reads, gives a single entry per CDR3 protein. The sample holds about 740,000 distinct CDR3 sequences; about 30% are singletons and the top ten take roughly 18%. This specimen was cultured PBMCs, taken from culture after CMV antigen stimulation. These receptors came from a human donor in good health (CMV status not recorded). Some clones in this sample may be carry-over from other donors' samples.

The sample holds one count of this clonotype. The chain combines TRBV10-1 with TRBJ1-5; D is unresolved. Germline CDR1 is WNHNN and CDR2 is SYGVQD (reference sequence). Trimming removed 8 bases at V and 3 bases at J, with 11 bases between. The CDR3 runs to 13 residues. The CDR3 sequence is CASQAANNQPQHF. CDR3 DNA: TGCGCCAGCCAAGCCGCCAACAATCAGCCCCAGCATTTT.

The gene calls are TRBV12-3 or TRBV12-4 and TRBJ1-1; D not certain. V lost 3 bases to trimming and J lost 1 base, with 9 bases between them. CDR3 size: 14 residues. CDR3 protein: CASSLAITNTEAFF. The CDR3 DNA reads as TGTGCCAGCAGTTTGGCAATAACGAACACTGAAGCTTTCTTT.

The rearrangement uses TRBV6-2 or TRBV6-3 and TRBJ2-1; D is possibly TRBD2 (5 bases). This CDR3 region has 15 residues. The V end was cut by 6 bases, the J end by 1 base, with 13 bases between. Looked up from germline, CDR1 is MNHEY and CDR2 is SVGEGT. The CDR3 region is CASSAATRSYNEQFF. Here the CDR3 DNA reads TGTGCCAGCAGCGCCGCAACTAGGTCCTACAATGAGCAGTTCTTC.

The gene calls are TRBV20-1 and TRBJ1-1; 10 bases align to TRBD1. This CDR3 region has 17 residues. Germline V CDR1 and CDR2: DFQATT, SNEGSKA (reference sequence). J lost 4 bases, V lost 6 bases, and 17 bases had no gene match. The DNA for the CDR3 is TGCAGTGCGGATCTACGGACAGGGGGTCCCTCGGGCACTGAAGCTTTCTTT. It encodes CSADLRTGGPSGTEAFF.

This clonotype was observed a few times. The rearrangement links TRBV6-2 or TRBV6-3 to TRBJ2-1, with a tentative D call TRBD1 (5 bases). CDR3 length: 15 residues. The germline CDR1 and CDR2 sequences are MNHEY and SVGEGT. Deletions cut 5 bases from V and 1 base from J, with 12 bases between. The DNA for the CDR3 is TGTGCCAGCAGTCCAGGGCGCCTTTCCTACAATGAGCAGTTCTTC. Encoded protein: CASSPGRLSYNEQFF.

The chain is built from TRBV18 and TRBJ2-7, with 9 bases fitting TRBD1. Germline loops: CDR1 KGHSH, CDR2 LQKENI. Trimming cost V 5 bases and J 4 bases; bases outside gene matches: 9. The CDR3 is 15 residues long. CDR3 nucleotide sequence: TGTGCCAGCTCAGTCGCGGGACAGGGCCGGTACGAGCAGTACTTC. Translating it yields CASSVAGQGRYEQYF.

The chain is built from TRBV6-1 and TRBJ1-2; a weak D match, TRBD1 (6 bases). V was clipped by 0 bases and J by 4 bases, with 9 bases between them. CDR3 length equals 14 residues. CDR1 and CDR2 from the germline V gene are MNHNS and SASEGT. The CDR3 bases are TGTGCCAGCAGTGAAGCGAGGGGGGGCTATGGCTACACCTTC. Translated: CASSEARGGYGYTF.

The chain's CDR3 is CASNRLAGGSDTQYF. In nucleotides, the CDR3 is TGTGCCAGCAACAGACTAGCGGGGGGGTCAGATACGCAGTATTTT. V usage is TRBV6-5 and J usage is TRBJ2-3, with 14 positions matching TRBD2. The CDR3 has 15 amino acids. The germline V gene has CDR1 MNHEY and CDR2 SVGAGI. V shed 7 bases and J 4 bases; nucleotides not matched to a gene: 4.

This clonotype occurred a few times. V gene TRBV5-4 combines with J gene TRBJ2-7; 9 bases agree with TRBD1. The V gene end was trimmed by 4 bases and the J gene end by 6 bases; junction bases not matched to a gene: 8. Germline V CDR1 and CDR2: SGHNT, YYREEE (reference sequence). This CDR3 contains 14 residues. Written as DNA, the CDR3 is TGTGCCAGCAGCCCGACAGGGGGTCCTGGCGAGCAGTACTTC. The encoded protein is CASSPTGGPGEQYF.

DNA of the CDR3: TGCAGCGCCTCCAAACCTAGCGATGAGCAGTTCTTC. It codes for CSASKPSDEQFF. The V and J genes are TRBV29-1 and TRBJ2-1; a weak D match, TRBD2 (6 bases). This CDR3 has 12 amino acids. Germline CDR1 SQVTM, CDR2 ANQGSEA. V gave up 7 bases and J gave up 8 bases, with 15 bases separating them.